This entry lists 22 T cell receptor beta chains sequenced from one sample in a study of cytomegalovirus exposure and HLA in healthy donors. 60 Vbeta and 13 Jbeta primers were used in PCR. Only in-frame clones appear in the TCRdb table, and some are missing; sequencing was by immunoSEQ multiplex PCR. The sample has approximately 240,000 clones; approximately 90% are singletons. What was sequenced was PBMCs. The receptors derive from a woman between 18 and 29 years old in good health and CMV-seronegative.

The rearrangement joins TRBV5-4 to TRBJ1-3; D is unclear. The CDR3 is made up of 14 amino acids. CDR1 and CDR2 (germline): SGHNT, YYREEE (reference sequence). Trimming took off 8 bases at V and 4 bases at J, with 16 bases between the two ends. CDR3 amino acids: CARLPRGQGNTIYF. For the CDR3, the DNA is TGTGCCAGGCTACCGCGAGGTCAAGGAAACACCATATATTTT.

This chain links TRBV6-6 with TRBJ2-2; 8 nucleotides agree with TRBD1. Germline assignment: CDR1 MNHNY and CDR2 SVGAGI (reference sequence). The V segment lost 5 bases and the J segment 1 base; nucleotides outside the gene matches: 3. The CDR3 runs 15 residues. CDR3 bases: TGTGCCAGCAGTCCCAGGGGGCAGAACACCGGGGAGCTGTTTTTT. Amino acids: CASSPRGQNTGELFF.

V and J are TRBV4-1 and TRBJ2-7; D not certain. The CDR3 runs 15 residues. V lost 1 base and J 0 bases, leaving 10 bases between the germline ends. CDR1 MGHRA and CDR2 YSYEKL come from the germline V gene. The CDR3 DNA reads as TGCGCCAGCAGCCAAGGAGGCGGCCTCTCCTACGAGCAGTACTTC. Its translation: CASSQGGGLSYEQYF.

V gene TRBV13 combines with J gene TRBJ2-2, with D unclear. V gave up 5 bases and J gave up 2 bases, with 9 bases separating them. Germline assignment: CDR1 PRHDT and CDR2 FYEKMQ (reference sequence). The CDR3 runs 14 residues. CDR3 DNA: TGTGCCAGCAGCATCAGACAAAACACCGGGGAGCTGTTTTTT. Its protein is CASSIRQNTGELFF.

This chain uses TRBV6-5 with TRBJ1-1, with no clear D. The CDR3 spans 13 residues. V lost 10 bases, J lost 1 base, and 13 bases lay in between. CDR1 and CDR2 (germline): MNHEY, SVGAGI. DNA for the CDR3: TGTGCCACCCTTTGGGCAGGGAACACTGAAGCTTTCTTT. It specifies CATLWAGNTEAFF.

This clone occurred a few times. The J gene is TRBJ2-7, the V gene TRBV27; 13 nucleotides align to TRBD2. Trimming took 7 bases from V and 7 from J; bases not matched to a gene: 10. Germline values: CDR1 MNHEY, CDR2 SMNVEV (reference sequence). CDR3 length: 15 amino acids. CDR3 protein: CASNRGLAGASEQYF. The CDR3 coding sequence is TGTGCCAGCAACCGAGGACTAGCGGGAGCTAGTGAGCAGTACTTC.

This clone occurred once. The rearrangement links TRBV10-3 to TRBJ2-7; 9 bases line up with TRBD1. J gave up 2 bases and V 8 bases, and 16 bases lay outside the gene matches. Germline values: CDR1 ENHRY, CDR2 SYGVKD. The CDR3 is 17 residues long. DNA for the CDR3: TGTGCCATCTCGGCGGATTTTGGGACAGGGAAAACCTACGAGCAGTACTTC. Encoded protein: CAISADFGTGKTYEQYF.

CDR3 in DNA: TGCAGCGCTCGCCCAGACCAGGGAGGGAACACTGAAGCTTTCTTT. As protein: CSARPDQGGNTEAFF. The chain joins TRBV29-1 to TRBJ1-1, with D maybe TRBD1 (5 bases). CDR3 size: 15 residues. V lost 7 bases to trimming and J lost 1 base, with 19 bases between them. Germline CDR1 and CDR2: SQVTM and ANQGSEA.

The V gene is TRBV9, the J gene TRBJ2-3; 8 bases are shared with TRBD1. V was pared by 1 base and J by 3 bases, with 7 bases of the junction left unmatched. Germline CDR1 reads SGDLS; CDR2 reads YYNGEE. This CDR3 spans 16 amino acids. This CDR3 is CASSVNPGGRTDTQYF. The CDR3 bases are TGTGCCAGCAGCGTAAATCCAGGGGGCAGGACAGATACGCAGTATTTT.

This clone was seen a single time. The chain is built from TRBV29-1 and TRBJ1-2; D is ambiguous. This CDR3 spans 12 amino acids. Germline CDR1 SQVTM, CDR2 ANQGSEA. Trimming stripped 4 bases from V and 5 bases from J, with 11 bases between. The CDR3 nucleotides read TGCAGCGTTGTGAGTCCCCCATATGGCTACACCTTC. Its translation is CSVVSPPYGYTF. The complete variable domain, with remaining parts taken from reference TRBV29-1 and TRBJ1-2, reads SAVISQKPSRDICQRGTSLTIQCQVDSQVTMMFWYRQQPGQSLTLIATANQGSEATYESGFVIDKFPISRPNLTFSTLTVSNMSPEDSSIYLCSVVSPPYGYTFGSGTRLTVV.

CDR3 coding DNA: TGCGCCAGCAGTGAGGAAGAAGCGGGAGAGAGCTCCTACAATGAGCAGTTCTTC. This sequence encodes CASSEEEAGESSYNEQFF. The genes are TRBV10-1 and TRBJ2-1; 8 bases are shared with TRBD2. This CDR3 region has 18 residues. Germline V gene sequence: CDR1 WNHNN, CDR2 SYGVQD (reference sequence). Germline trimming cut 2 bases from V and 0 bases from J; bases unmatched to any gene: 9.

The chain is built from TRBV2 and TRBJ1-3; TRBD1 aligns across 8 bases. Germline V gene lookup returns CDR1 SNHLY and CDR2 FYNNEI. V lost 6 bases to trimming and J lost 11 bases; unmatched junction nucleotides: 12. CDR3 size: 14 residues. The CDR3 DNA reads TGTGCCAGCAGCGGGGACAGGCAACAACACGCCATATATTTT. Protein sequence: CASSGDRQQHAIYF.

The J gene is TRBJ1-6, the V gene TRBV13; D is uncertain. Germline CDR1 PRHDT, CDR2 FYEKMQ (reference sequence). V was shortened by 5 bases and J by 11 bases, with 13 bases between the two germline ends. This CDR3 is built from 13 residues. CDR3 sequence reads: CASSQARRAPLHF. Written as DNA, the CDR3 is TGTGCCAGCAGCCAAGCCCGACGGGCACCCCTCCACTTT.

This chain links TRBV5-8 with TRBJ2-7; TRBD1 matches at 12 bases. V shed 4 bases, J shed 0 bases, and the junction held 5 bases outside the gene matches. Germline CDR1 reads SGHTS; CDR2 reads YDEGEE. The length of the CDR3 is 16 residues. As DNA, the CDR3 is TGTGCCAGCAGCGCGGGGACAGGGGGCAGCTCCTACGAGCAGTACTTC. Translated, it gives CASSAGTGGSSYEQYF. Full variable domain (rest looked up from reference TRBV5-8 and TRBJ2-7): EAGVTQSPTHLIKTRGQQATLRCSPISGHTSVYWYQQALGLGLQFLLWYDEGEERNRGNFPPRFSGRQFPNYSSELNVNALELEDSALYLCASSAGTGGSSYEQYFGPGTRLTVT.

V usage is TRBV4-1 and J usage is TRBJ2-5; 14 bases fit TRBD2. The V gene end was trimmed by 4 bases and the J gene end by 3 bases; junction bases not matched to a gene: 10. Germline CDR1 reads MGHRA; CDR2 reads YSYEKL. CDR3 length: 18 residues. CDR3 bases: TGCGCCAGCAGCCCGGCCTGGACTAGCGGGGGGATGGAAGAGACCCAGTACTTC. Residues: CASSPAWTSGGMEETQYF.

V and J are TRBV6-6 and TRBJ2-5; D is perhaps TRBD2 (6 bases). V lost 7 bases and J 4 bases, leaving 19 bases between the germline ends. CDR1 is MNHNY, CDR2 SVGAGI, per germline (reference sequence). The CDR3 contains 15 residues. The chain's CDR3 is CASNYGGKGGETQYF. CDR3 bases: TGTGCCAGCAACTACGGGGGAAAGGGAGGAGAGACCCAGTACTTC.

The chain recombines TRBV27 with TRBJ2-7; 7 bases agree with TRBD2. Germline V gives CDR1 MNHEY, CDR2 SMNVEV (reference sequence). Trimming took 4 bases from V and 0 from J; bases not matched to a gene: 6. This CDR3 has 15 residues. CDR3 sequence reads: CASSYKRGNSYEQYF. The CDR3 DNA sequence: TGTGCCAGCAGTTACAAGCGGGGAAACTCCTACGAGCAGTACTTC.

This clone has a single count. Its ends do not fully match the called genes, so a read error is possible. The chain couples TRBV4-3 to TRBJ1-4; 7 bases line up with TRBD1. This CDR3 region has 15 residues. In germline, CDR1 is LGHNA, CDR2 YSLEER. The CDR3 region has the DNA TGCGCCAGCAGACAAGAGAGGGGGCGTGGTGAAAAACTGTTTTTT. This gives the protein CASRQERGRGEKLFF.

This clone was seen more than once but under ten times. The V gene is TRBV6-6, the J gene TRBJ2-7; 11 nucleotides match TRBD1. Germline V gene data show CDR1 as MNHNY and CDR2 as SVGAGI (reference sequence). With 5 bases clipped from V and 5 bases from J, the junction kept 5 bases outside the gene matches. The length of the CDR3 is 14 residues. In DNA form, the CDR3 reads TGTGCCAGCAGTGGGACAGGGGGTAGGAACGAGCAGTACTTC. Translation gives CASSGTGGRNEQYF.

V usage is TRBV4-3 and J usage is TRBJ1-1, with D perhaps matching TRBD1 (5 bases). This CDR3 comprises 13 residues. The V gene lost 4 bases and the J gene lost 6 bases, with 12 bases spanning the gap. Germline V lookup: CDR1 LGHNA, CDR2 YSLEER. CDR3 in amino acids: CASSPAGDAEAFF. The DNA of the CDR3 is TGCGCCAGCAGCCCCGCGGGGGACGCTGAAGCTTTCTTT.

The rearrangement uses TRBV10-1 and TRBJ2-3; a weak D match, TRBD2 (5 bases). From germline, CDR1 is WNHNN and CDR2 SYGVQD (reference sequence). Deletions cut 1 base from V and 3 bases from J, with 8 bases between. The CDR3 covers 14 residues. The CDR3 sequence is CASSEWGVTDTQYF. CDR3 bases: TGCGCCAGCAGTGAGTGGGGAGTAACAGATACGCAGTATTTT.

The V and J genes are TRBV5-4 and TRBJ1-4, with 12 bases identical to TRBD1. Germline V gene data show CDR1 as SGHNT and CDR2 as YYREEE (reference sequence). The CDR3 runs 17 residues. The V and J ends lost 4 bases and 0 bases, in that order; junction bases with no gene match: 4. Here the CDR3 reads CASSPGQGAPTNEKLFF. In DNA, the CDR3 is TGTGCCAGCAGCCCGGGACAGGGGGCCCCAACTAATGAAAAACTGTTTTTT.